Given below is one T cell receptor (beta chain) in context. The target antigen is unknown. Germline trimming cut 4 bases from V and 4 bases from J; bases unmatched to any gene: 5. The CDR3 has 14 amino acids. The germline gives CDR1 SGDLS, CDR2 YYNGEE. The record originates from a study of shared clonotypes between healthy human individuals. Overall study findings and caveats: Only blood was sampled; tissue repertoires likely differ. Non-shared clonotypes had lower generation probabilities than those shared by all four donors.

Donors were healthy HIV-negative adults without recent acute infections or vaccinations. Using immunoSEQ multiplex PCR, the repertoire was profiled, and TCRdb retains in-frame clones only, with some absent. In the table there are over a million clones, 98% of which are singletons. The J gene is TRBJ2-1, the V gene TRBV9, with 7 bases aligning to TRBD2. Input material: naive CD4+ T cells sorted from blood. The subset is: CD45RA+ positively selected. This receptor was taken from a man between 25 and 39 years old in good health. DNA of the CDR3: TGTGCCAGCAGCCCAACGGGACTATACAATGAGCAGTTCTTC. This gives the protein CASSPTGLYNEQFF. Full variable domain (remainder filled in from reference TRBV9 and TRBJ2-1): DSGVTQTPKHLITATGQRVTLRCSPRSGDLSVYWYQQSLDQGLQFLIQYYNGEERAKGNILERFSAQQFPDLHSELNLSSLELGDSALYFCASSPTGLYNEQFFGPGTRLTVL.